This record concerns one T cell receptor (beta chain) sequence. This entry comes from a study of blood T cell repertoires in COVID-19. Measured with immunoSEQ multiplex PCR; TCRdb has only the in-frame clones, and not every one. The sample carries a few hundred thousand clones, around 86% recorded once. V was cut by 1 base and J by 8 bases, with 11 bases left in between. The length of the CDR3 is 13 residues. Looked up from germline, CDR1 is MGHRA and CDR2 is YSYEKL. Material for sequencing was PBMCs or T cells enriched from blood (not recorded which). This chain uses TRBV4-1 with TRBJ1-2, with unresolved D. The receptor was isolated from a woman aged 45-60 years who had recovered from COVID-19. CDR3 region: CASSQAPYQGYTF. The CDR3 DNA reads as TGCGCCAGCAGCCAAGCCCCGTACCAGGGCTACACCTTC.